This T cell receptor (beta chain) appears in the sequencing data of a study of patients and donors after allogeneic stem cell transplantation. This clonotype has just a few counts. The CDR3 is made up of 15 amino acids. Trimming shortened V by 6 bases and J by 10 bases, and 19 bases separated the two germline ends. Per germline, CDR1 MDHEN and CDR2 SYDVKM. TCRdb processed the RT-PCR reads anew with MiXCR; each CDR3 protein has one entry. Of roughly 200,000 distinct CDR3 sequences in the sample, around two fifths were seen once. The sequence derives from a human donor who was either an allogeneic HSCT recipient or a stem cell or donor lymphocyte infusion donor (not recorded which). It is not recorded whose cells these are; they may come from a transplant donor. The chain employs TRBV28 and TRBJ1-6, with D possibly TRBD1 on 6 matching bases. Sequencing was done on a sample of blood, either unsorted or a sorted T cell fraction (not recorded which). The CDR3 nucleotides read TGTGCCAGCAGAATAACCCGGGGGCGCCAATCACCCCTCCACTTT. Its translation is CASRITRGRQSPLHF.